These 8 T cell receptor beta chains came from one sample sequenced in a study of graft-versus-host responses after intestinal transplantation. Generated by immunoSEQ multiplex PCR, the TCRdb table keeps only in-frame clones and is missing some. The table shows 90,000 or so clones, with 80% to 85% occurring only once. These receptors' antigens are unknown. The sequenced sample was unstimulated CD4+ T cells sorted from spleen or lymph node cells, obtained before intestinal transplant. The source of these receptors is a human donor who received an intestinal transplant.

The chain combines TRBV28 with TRBJ2-3; TRBD2 matches 8 bases. Germline lookup yields CDR1 MDHEN and CDR2 SYDVKM. V shed 5 bases, J shed 5 bases, and the junction held 15 bases outside the gene matches. The CDR3 has 17 amino acids. CDR3 nucleotides: TGTGCCAGCAGTCCCCTTCGCGGGAGGAAGGAGGAAGATACGCAGTATTTT. Its translation: CASSPLRGRKEEDTQYF.

J is TRBJ2-1 and V is TRBV19; 7 nucleotides match TRBD2. CDR3 length: 14 residues. The trim removed 0 bases at V and 9 bases at J, leaving 5 bases unmatched. Per the germline V gene, CDR1 is LNHDA and CDR2 is SQIVND (reference sequence). The CDR3 spells CASSIEAGTIEQFF. The DNA of the CDR3 is TGTGCCAGTAGTATAGAGGCGGGGACTATTGAGCAGTTCTTC.

The J gene is TRBJ2-5, the V gene TRBV29-1; D gene unclear. CDR1 SQVTM and CDR2 ANQGSEA come from the germline V gene. The CDR3 contains 13 residues. Between the trimmed V and J ends, which lost 1 base and 5 bases, there was a span of 11 bases. This CDR3 is CSVEVIRWETQYF. In nucleotides, the CDR3 is TGCAGCGTTGAAGTTATCAGGTGGGAGACCCAGTACTTC.

The table lists this clone with a count of one. The chain employs TRBV5-8 and TRBJ2-7, with D possibly matching TRBD1 (5 bases). Germline-derived CDR1 and CDR2 are SGHTS and YDEGEE. The CDR3 sequence is 16 residues long. Trimming pared 0 bases from V and 1 base from J, leaving 14 bases between. DNA of the CDR3: TGTGCCAGCAGCTTGGAATATGGCAGGGAATCCTACGAGCAGTACTTC. Protein: CASSLEYGRESYEQYF.

In this sample, this clone turned up once. The V call is TRBV5-6, the J call TRBJ2-3; 9 nucleotides agree with TRBD2. V was clipped by 4 bases and J by 3 bases; unmatched bases: 6. CDR1 is SGHDT and CDR2 is YYEEEE in the germline V gene. The CDR3 covers 15 residues. The CDR3 nucleotides read TGTGCCAGCAGCAATATAGCGGGAGCGACAGATACGCAGTATTTT. Its translation: CASSNIAGATDTQYF.

The V gene is TRBV10-3, the J gene TRBJ2-2, with 9 bases matching TRBD1. V shed 1 base, J shed 5 bases, and the junction held 5 bases outside the gene matches. Germline lookup yields CDR1 ENHRY and CDR2 SYGVKD. The CDR3 has 16 amino acids. The CDR3 reads CAISEFGTGSTGELFF. For the CDR3, the DNA is TGTGCCATCAGTGAGTTTGGGACAGGGTCGACCGGGGAGCTGTTTTTT.

This chain joins TRBV5-1 and TRBJ2-1, with 10 nucleotides matching TRBD2. The CDR3 runs to 17 residues. In germline, CDR1 is SGHRS, CDR2 YFSETQ. V lost 0 bases to trimming and J lost 10 bases; unmatched junction nucleotides: 13. This chain's CDR3 is CASSLAPVTSGAGEQFF. DNA of the CDR3: TGCGCCAGCAGCTTGGCCCCGGTTACTAGCGGGGCCGGAGAGCAGTTCTTC.

Here the CDR3 DNA reads TGTGCCAGCAGCGTAGGGGGGGTAAATGAAAAACTGTTTTTT. Amino acid sequence: CASSVGGVNEKLFF. The chain carries TRBV9 and TRBJ1-4, with D maybe TRBD1 (5 bases). Between the trimmed V and J ends, which lost 0 bases and 5 bases, there was a span of 8 bases. CDR1 is SGDLS, CDR2 YYNGEE, per germline. The CDR3 has 14 residues.